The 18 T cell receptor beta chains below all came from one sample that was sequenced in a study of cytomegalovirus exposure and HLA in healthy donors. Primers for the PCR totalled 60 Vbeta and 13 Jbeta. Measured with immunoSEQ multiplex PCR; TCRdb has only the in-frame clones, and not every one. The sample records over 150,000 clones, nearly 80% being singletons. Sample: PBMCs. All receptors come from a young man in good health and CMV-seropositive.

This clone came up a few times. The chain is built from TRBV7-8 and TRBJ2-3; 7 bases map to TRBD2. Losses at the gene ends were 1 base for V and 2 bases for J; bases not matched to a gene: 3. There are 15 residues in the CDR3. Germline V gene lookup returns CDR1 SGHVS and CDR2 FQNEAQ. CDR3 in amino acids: CASSLGAGDTDTQYF. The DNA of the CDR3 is TGTGCCAGCAGCTTAGGGGCGGGAGACACAGATACGCAGTATTTT.

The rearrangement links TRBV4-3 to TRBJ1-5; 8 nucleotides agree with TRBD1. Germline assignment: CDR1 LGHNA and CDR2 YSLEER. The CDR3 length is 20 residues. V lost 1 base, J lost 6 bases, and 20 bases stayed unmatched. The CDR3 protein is CASSQGATGEPIALCQPQHF. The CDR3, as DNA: TGCGCCAGCAGCCAAGGGGCGACAGGGGAACCTATAGCGTTGTGTCAGCCCCAGCATTTT.

Written as DNA, the CDR3 is TGTGCCAGCAGCGTAGACCTAGCGGGGGGGCGATTAAGCACCGGGGAGCTGTTTTTT. Protein sequence: CASSVDLAGGRLSTGELFF. The chain combines TRBV9 with TRBJ2-2; 12 positions agree with TRBD2. Trimming removed 0 bases from V and 4 bases from J; junction bases left unmatched: 10. The CDR3 is 19 amino acids. The germline CDR1 and CDR2 sequences are SGDLS and YYNGEE. The full variable domain, completed using reference TRBV9 and TRBJ2-2, is DSGVTQTPKHLITATGQRVTLRCSPRSGDLSVYWYQQSLDQGLQFLIQYYNGEERAKGNILERFSAQQFPDLHSELNLSSLELGDSALYFCASSVDLAGGRLSTGELFFGEGSRLTVL.

CDR3 sequence reads: CASSSLQTGTVTDEAEAFF. The CDR3 bases are TGTGCCAGCAGCTCGCTCCAGACAGGGACTGTAACTGATGAGGCTGAAGCTTTCTTT. The V gene is TRBV5-8, the J gene TRBJ1-1; 7 positions agree with TRBD1. Germline assignment: CDR1 SGHTS and CDR2 YDEGEE. Losses at the gene ends were 3 bases for V and 6 bases for J; bases not matched to a gene: 23. The CDR3 spans 19 residues.

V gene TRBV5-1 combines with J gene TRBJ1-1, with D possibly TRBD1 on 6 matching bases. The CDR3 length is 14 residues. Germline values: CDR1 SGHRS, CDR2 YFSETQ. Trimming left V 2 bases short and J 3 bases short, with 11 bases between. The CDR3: CASSFTGSDTEAFF. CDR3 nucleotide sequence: TGCGCCAGCAGCTTTACAGGGTCGGACACTGAAGCTTTCTTT. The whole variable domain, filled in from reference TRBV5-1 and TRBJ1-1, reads KAGVTQTPRYLIKTRGQQVTLSCSPISGHRSVSWYQQTPGQGLQFLFEYFSETQRNKGNFPGRFSGRQFSNSRSEMNVSTLELGDSALYLCASSFTGSDTEAFFGQGTRLTVV.

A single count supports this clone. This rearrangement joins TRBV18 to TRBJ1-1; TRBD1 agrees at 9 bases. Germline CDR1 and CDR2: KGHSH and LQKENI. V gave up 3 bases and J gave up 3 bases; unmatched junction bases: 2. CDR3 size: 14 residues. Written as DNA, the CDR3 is TGTGCCAGCTCACCGGGACAGGGCTACACTGAAGCTTTCTTT. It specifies CASSPGQGYTEAFF.

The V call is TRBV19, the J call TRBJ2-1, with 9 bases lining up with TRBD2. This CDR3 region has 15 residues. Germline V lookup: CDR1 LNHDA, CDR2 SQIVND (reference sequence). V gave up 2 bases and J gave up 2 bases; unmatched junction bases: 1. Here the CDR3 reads CASSISGGPYNEQFF. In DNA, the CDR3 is TGTGCCAGTAGTATAAGCGGGGGGCCCTACAATGAGCAGTTCTTC.

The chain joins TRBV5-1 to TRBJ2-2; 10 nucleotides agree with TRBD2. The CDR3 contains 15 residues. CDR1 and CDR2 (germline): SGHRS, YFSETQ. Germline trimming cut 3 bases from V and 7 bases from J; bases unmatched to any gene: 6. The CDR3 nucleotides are TGCGCCAGCAGCTCCTTAGCGGGAGGACACGGGGAGCTGTTTTTT. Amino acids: CASSSLAGGHGELFF. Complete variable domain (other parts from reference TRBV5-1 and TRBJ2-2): KAGVTQTPRYLIKTRGQQVTLSCSPISGHRSVSWYQQTPGQGLQFLFEYFSETQRNKGNFPGRFSGRQFSNSRSEMNVSTLELGDSALYLCASSSLAGGHGELFFGEGSRLTVL.

CDR3 nucleotide sequence: TGTGCCAGCAGCGGGAGACAGGGTGGGACCCGAACAAACACCATATATTTT. Translating it yields CASSGRQGGTRTNTIYF. The J gene is TRBJ1-3, the V gene TRBV9; TRBD1 agrees at 7 bases. Germline V gene sequence: CDR1 SGDLS, CDR2 YYNGEE. CDR3 length equals 17 residues. With 3 bases clipped from V and 6 bases from J, the junction kept 15 bases outside the gene matches.

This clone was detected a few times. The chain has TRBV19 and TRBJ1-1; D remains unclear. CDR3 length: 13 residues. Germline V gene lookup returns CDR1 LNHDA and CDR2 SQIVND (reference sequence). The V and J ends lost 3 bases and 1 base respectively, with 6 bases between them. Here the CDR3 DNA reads TGTGCCAGTAGTATCCCAGGGAACACTGAAGCTTTCTTT. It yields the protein CASSIPGNTEAFF.

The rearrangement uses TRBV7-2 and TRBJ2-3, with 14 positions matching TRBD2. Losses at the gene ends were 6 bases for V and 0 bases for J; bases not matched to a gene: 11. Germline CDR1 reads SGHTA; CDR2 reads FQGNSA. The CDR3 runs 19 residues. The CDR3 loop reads CASSPRTSGGRTSTDTQYF. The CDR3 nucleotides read TGTGCCAGCAGTCCGAGGACTAGCGGGGGGCGAACTAGCACAGATACGCAGTATTTT.

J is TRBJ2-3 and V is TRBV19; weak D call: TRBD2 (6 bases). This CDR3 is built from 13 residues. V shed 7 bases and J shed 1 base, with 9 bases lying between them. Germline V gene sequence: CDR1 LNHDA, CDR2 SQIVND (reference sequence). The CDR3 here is CASKTGGTDTQYF. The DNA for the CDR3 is TGTGCCAGTAAGACGGGAGGCACAGATACGCAGTATTTT.

The CDR3 region has the DNA TGCGCCAGCAGCCAAGCGGGACAGGGAGGTCGTAATTCACCCCTCCACTTT. Residues: CASSQAGQGGRNSPLHF. The rearrangement uses TRBV4-3 and TRBJ1-6, with 9 bases lining up with TRBD1. The CDR3 has 17 residues. Germline V lookup: CDR1 LGHNA, CDR2 YSLEER. With V trimmed by 1 base and J by 6 bases, 7 bases remained unmatched.

This CDR3 reads CASRQGQRDEQYF. The CDR3 region has the DNA TGTGCCAGCAGACAGGGACAGAGGGACGAGCAGTACTTC. This chain connects TRBV2 to TRBJ2-7; 7 nucleotides match TRBD1. Germline values: CDR1 SNHLY, CDR2 FYNNEI. V lost 6 bases, J lost 5 bases, and 7 bases stayed unmatched. The CDR3 runs to 13 residues.

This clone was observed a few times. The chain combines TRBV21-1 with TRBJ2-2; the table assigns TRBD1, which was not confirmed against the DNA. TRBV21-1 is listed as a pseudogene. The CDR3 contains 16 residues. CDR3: CASSGRQGYRTGELFF. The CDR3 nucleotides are TGTGCCAGCAGCGGCCGACAGGGCTATAGGACCGGGGAGCTGTTTTTT.

CDR3 in amino acids: CAWSWLISSYNEQFF. Here the CDR3 DNA reads TGTGCCTGGAGTTGGCTTATAAGCTCCTACAATGAGCAGTTCTTC. This chain connects TRBV30 to TRBJ2-1; D gene ambiguous. Trimming removed 2 bases at V and 0 bases at J, with 11 bases between. The CDR3 totals 15 residues. CDR1 is GTSNPN and CDR2 is SVGIG in the germline V gene (reference sequence).

CDR3 coding DNA: TGTGCCTGGACCGCAATGTCGGACTCGACCCACACAAGCAATCAGCCCCAGCATTTT. Protein product: CAWTAMSDSTHTSNQPQHF. The V gene is TRBV30, the J gene TRBJ1-5; D not resolved. V was shortened by 4 bases and J by 1 base, with 26 bases between the two germline ends. This CDR3 comprises 19 residues. CDR1 and CDR2 from the germline V gene are GTSNPN and SVGIG (reference sequence). Supplemented by reference TRBV30 and TRBJ1-5, the full variable domain reads SQTIHQWPATLVQPVGSPLSLECTVEGTSNPNLYWYRQAAGRGLQLLFYSVGIGQISSEVPQNLSASRPQDRQFILSSKKLLLSDSGFYLCAWTAMSDSTHTSNQPQHFGDGTRLSIL.

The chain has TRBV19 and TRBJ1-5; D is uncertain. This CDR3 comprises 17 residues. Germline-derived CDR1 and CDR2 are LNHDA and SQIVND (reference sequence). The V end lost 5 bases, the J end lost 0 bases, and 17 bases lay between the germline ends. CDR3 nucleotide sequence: TGTGCCAGTAGTGTCGCCACTCGCGGAGGTAGCAATCAGCCCCAGCATTTT. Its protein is CASSVATRGGSNQPQHF.